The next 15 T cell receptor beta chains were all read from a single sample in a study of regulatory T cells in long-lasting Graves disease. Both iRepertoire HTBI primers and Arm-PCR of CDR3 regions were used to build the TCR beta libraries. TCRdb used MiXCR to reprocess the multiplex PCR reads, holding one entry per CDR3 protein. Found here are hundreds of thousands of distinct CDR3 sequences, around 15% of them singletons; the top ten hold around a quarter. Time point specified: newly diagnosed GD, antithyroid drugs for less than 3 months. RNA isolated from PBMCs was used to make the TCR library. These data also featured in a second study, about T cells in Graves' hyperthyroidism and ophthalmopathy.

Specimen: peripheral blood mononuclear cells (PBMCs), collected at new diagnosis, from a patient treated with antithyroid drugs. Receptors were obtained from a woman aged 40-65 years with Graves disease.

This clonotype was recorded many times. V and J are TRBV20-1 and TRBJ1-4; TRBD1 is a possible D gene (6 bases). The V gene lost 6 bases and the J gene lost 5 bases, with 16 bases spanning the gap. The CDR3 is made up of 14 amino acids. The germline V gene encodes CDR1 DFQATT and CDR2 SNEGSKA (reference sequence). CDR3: CSATGQPGNEKLFF. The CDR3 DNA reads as TGCAGTGCAACGGGACAACCAGGGAATGAAAAACTGTTTTTT.

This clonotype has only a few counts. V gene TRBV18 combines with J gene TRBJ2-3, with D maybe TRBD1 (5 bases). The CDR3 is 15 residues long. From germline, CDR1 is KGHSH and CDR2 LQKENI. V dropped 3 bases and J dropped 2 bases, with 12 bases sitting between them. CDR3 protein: CASSPGRQFTDTQYF. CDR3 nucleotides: TGTGCCAGCTCACCGGGGCGACAGTTCACAGATACGCAGTATTTT.

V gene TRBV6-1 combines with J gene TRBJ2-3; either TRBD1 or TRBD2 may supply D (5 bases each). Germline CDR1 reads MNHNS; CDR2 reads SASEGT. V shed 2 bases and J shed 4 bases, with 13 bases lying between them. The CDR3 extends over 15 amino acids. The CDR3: CASSESGTDPDTQYF. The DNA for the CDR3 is TGTGCCAGCAGTGAATCCGGGACGGACCCAGATACGCAGTATTTT.

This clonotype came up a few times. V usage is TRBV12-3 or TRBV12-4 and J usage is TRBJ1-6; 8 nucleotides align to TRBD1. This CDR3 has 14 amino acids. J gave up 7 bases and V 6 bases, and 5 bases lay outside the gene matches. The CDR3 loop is CASRQGAVNSPLHF. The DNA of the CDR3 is TGTGCCAGCAGGCAGGGGGCTGTAAATTCACCCCTCCACTTT.

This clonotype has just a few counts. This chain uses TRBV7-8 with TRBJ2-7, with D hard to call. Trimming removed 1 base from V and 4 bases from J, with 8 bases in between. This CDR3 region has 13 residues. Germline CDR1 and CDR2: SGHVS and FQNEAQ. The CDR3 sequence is CASSLELEYEQYF. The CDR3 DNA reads TGTGCCAGCAGCTTAGAATTAGAATACGAGCAGTACTTC.

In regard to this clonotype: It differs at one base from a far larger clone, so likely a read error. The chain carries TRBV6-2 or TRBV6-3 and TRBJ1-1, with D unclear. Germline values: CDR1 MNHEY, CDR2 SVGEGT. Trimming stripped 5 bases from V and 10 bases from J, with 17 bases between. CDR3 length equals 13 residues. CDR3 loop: CASSEDDGHGAFF. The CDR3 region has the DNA TGTGCCAGCAGTGAAGACGACGGTCATGGAGCTTTCTTT.

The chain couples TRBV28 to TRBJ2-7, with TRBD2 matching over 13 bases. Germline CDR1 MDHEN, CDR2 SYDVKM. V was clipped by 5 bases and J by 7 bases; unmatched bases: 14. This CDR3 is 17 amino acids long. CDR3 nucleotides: TGTGCCAGCAGTCCTTATCTCGGGACTAGCGGGACGGGTGAGCAGTACTTC. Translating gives CASSPYLGTSGTGEQYF.

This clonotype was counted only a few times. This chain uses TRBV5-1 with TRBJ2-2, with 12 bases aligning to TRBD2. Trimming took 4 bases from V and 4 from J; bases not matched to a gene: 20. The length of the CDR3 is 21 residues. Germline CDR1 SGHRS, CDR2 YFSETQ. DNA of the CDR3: TGCGCCAGCAGCGTTGCACTAGCGGGGGGCTCAAATGGACGTGTCACCGGGGAGCTGTTTTTT. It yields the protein CASSVALAGGSNGRVTGELFF.

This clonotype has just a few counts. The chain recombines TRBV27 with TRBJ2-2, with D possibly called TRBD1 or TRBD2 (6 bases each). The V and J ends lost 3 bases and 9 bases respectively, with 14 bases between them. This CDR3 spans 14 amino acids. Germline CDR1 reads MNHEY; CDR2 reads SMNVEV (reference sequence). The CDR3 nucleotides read TGTGCCAGCAGTTTTGTGATCGGGGGCCGGGAGCTGTTTTTT. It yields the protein CASSFVIGGRELFF.

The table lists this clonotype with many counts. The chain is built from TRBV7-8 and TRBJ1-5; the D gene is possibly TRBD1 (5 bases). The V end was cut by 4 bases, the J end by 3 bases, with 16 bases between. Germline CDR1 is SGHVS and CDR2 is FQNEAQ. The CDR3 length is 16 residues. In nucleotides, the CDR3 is TGTGCCAGCAGCTCTTTAGTAGGGACGGTCAATCAGCCCCAGCATTTT. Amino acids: CASSSLVGTVNQPQHF. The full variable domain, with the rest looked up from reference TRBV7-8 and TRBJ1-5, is GAGVSQSPRYKVAKRGQDVALRCDPISGHVSLFWYQQALGQGPEFLTYFQNEAQLDKSGLPSDRFFAERPEGSVSTLKIQRTQQEDSAVYLCASSSLVGTVNQPQHFGDGTRLSIL.

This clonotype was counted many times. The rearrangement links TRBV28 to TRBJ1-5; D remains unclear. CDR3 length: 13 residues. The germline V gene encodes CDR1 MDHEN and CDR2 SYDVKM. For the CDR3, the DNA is TGTGCGATGGGGAAGGGTAGCAATCAGCCCCAGCATTTT. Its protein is CAMGKGSNQPQHF. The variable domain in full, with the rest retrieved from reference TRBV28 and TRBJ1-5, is DVKVTQSSRYLVKRTGEKVFLECVQDMDHENMFWYRQDPGLGLRLIYFSYDVKMKEKGDIPEGYSVSREKKERFSLILESASTNQTSMYLCAMGKGSNQPQHFGDGTRLSIL.

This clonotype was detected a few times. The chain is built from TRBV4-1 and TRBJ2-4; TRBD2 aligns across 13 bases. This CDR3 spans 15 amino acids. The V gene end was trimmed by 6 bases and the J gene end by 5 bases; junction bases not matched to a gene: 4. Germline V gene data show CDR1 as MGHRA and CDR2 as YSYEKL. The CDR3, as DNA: TGCGCCAGCAGTACACTAGCGGGGGGGGAAAACATTCAGTACTTC. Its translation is CASSTLAGGENIQYF.

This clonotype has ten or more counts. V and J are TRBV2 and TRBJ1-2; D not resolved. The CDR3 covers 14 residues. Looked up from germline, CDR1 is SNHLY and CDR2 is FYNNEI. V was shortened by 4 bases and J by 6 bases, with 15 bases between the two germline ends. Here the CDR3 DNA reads TGTGCCAGCAGTGGAGACACCGTATCCGATGGCTACACCTTC. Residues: CASSGDTVSDGYTF.

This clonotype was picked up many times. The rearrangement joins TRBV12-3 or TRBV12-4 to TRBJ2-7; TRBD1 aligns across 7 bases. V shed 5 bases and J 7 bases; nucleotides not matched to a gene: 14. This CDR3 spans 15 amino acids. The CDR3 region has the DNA TGTGCCAGCAGTGCCCGGGACAGAACCCAGCAGGAGCAGTACTTC. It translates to CASSARDRTQQEQYF.

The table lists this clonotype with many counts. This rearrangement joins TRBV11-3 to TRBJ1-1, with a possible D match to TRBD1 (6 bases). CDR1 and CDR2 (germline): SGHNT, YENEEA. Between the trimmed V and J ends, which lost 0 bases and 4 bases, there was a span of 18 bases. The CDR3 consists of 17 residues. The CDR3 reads CASSLDAAGDTGTEAFF. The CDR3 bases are TGTGCCAGCAGCTTAGATGCGGCAGGGGACACTGGCACTGAAGCTTTCTTT. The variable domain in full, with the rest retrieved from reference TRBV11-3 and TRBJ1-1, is EAGVVQSPRYKIIEKKQPVAFWCNPISGHNTLYWYLQNLGQGPELLIRYENEEAVDDSQLPKDRFSAERLKGVDSTLKIQPAELGDSAVYLCASSLDAAGDTGTEAFFGQGTRLTVV.